This TCR beta chain came from a study of Graves' ophthalmopathy and Graves' hyperthyroidism. Study conclusions and caveats: Blood contained most expanded thyroid clonotypes exceeding 0.001 frequency.

The CDR3 is 15 amino acids. Trimming shortened V by 0 bases and J by 7 bases, and 15 bases separated the two germline ends. Germline V gives CDR1 DFQATT, CDR2 SNEGSKA (reference sequence). Details on this clonotype: Its antigen is unidentified.

Investigators amplified TCR beta CDR3 regions from RNA transcripts. An opening RT-PCR round employed HTBI primers and preceded a second-round multiplex PCR. A single record per CDR3 protein comes from TCRdb applying MiXCR to the multiplex PCR reads. Found here are 680,000 or so distinct CDR3 sequences, 20% to 25% of them singletons; the top ten hold approximately 6.9%. Certain patients, namely those with other autoimmune diseases, uncontrolled infections, pregnancy or lactation, were excluded. Diagnosis was based on clinical symptoms, serum thyroxine, TRAb, thyroid ultrasound and orbital computed tomography. About 10 ml of fresh blood yielded the PBMCs by density gradient.

The genes are TRBV20-1 and TRBJ2-2; TRBD1 might be the D (5 bases). The clonotype comes from a woman younger than 35 with stable Graves' hyperthyroidism. Some clones in this sample may be carry-over from other donors' samples. Sequencing was carried out using peripheral blood. The CDR3 loop reads CSARDPGYDIGELFF. CDR3 in DNA: TGCAGTGCTAGAGATCCAGGGTATGACATCGGGGAGCTGTTTTTT.